Listed here are 5 T cell receptor beta chains from one sample, sequenced in a study of T cell repertoires in aging, cancer and after chemotherapy. Peripheral blood genomic DNA, not sorted cells or RNA, was the template. A mixed TRB-A/B primer pool amplified rearranged TRB by multiplex touch-down PCR. TCRdb passed the multiplex PCR reads through MiXCR, listing each CDR3 protein once. Altogether over 9,500 distinct CDR3 sequences are present, around 33% being singletons, with the ten largest covering about 2.6%. The specimen was blood. These receptors were obtained from a human donor in good health.

This clonotype was seen only a few times. The V call is TRBV6-5, the J call TRBJ2-3; 9 positions match TRBD2. Losses at the gene ends were 6 bases for V and 4 bases for J; bases not matched to a gene: 5. CDR3 length: 14 amino acids. CDR1 MNHEY and CDR2 SVGAGI come from the germline V gene. In nucleotides, the CDR3 is TGTGCCAGCAGGCGGGGGGGGGACGCAGATACGCAGTATTTT. Protein sequence: CASRRGGDADTQYF.

This clonotype was counted only a few times. The V and J genes are TRBV24-1 and TRBJ2-7; D perhaps matches TRBD1 (5 bases). CDR3 size: 19 residues. The V end was cut by 0 bases, the J end by 0 bases, with 20 bases between. Germline CDR1 and CDR2: KGHDR and SFDVKD. Here the CDR3 reads CATSDLPYWRQRSSYEQYF. The CDR3, as DNA: TGTGCCACCAGTGATTTGCCTTATTGGAGACAGAGGAGCTCCTACGAGCAGTACTTC.

The rearrangement joins TRBV30 to TRBJ1-2; a possible D gene is TRBD1 (5 bases). The CDR3 totals 13 residues. Trimming pared 0 bases from V and 3 bases from J, leaving 8 bases between. Germline lookup yields CDR1 GTSNPN and CDR2 SVGIG (reference sequence). CDR3 DNA sequence: TGTGCCTGGAGTGTACGCAGGGACTATGGCTACACCTTC. This encodes CAWSVRRDYGYTF.

The chain couples TRBV20-1 to TRBJ2-3; D ambiguous. This CDR3 comprises 11 residues. The germline V gene has CDR1 DFQATT and CDR2 SNEGSKA (reference sequence). V lost 3 bases and J lost 1, with 2 bases in between. The CDR3 DNA sequence: TGCAGTGCTAGCGGCACAGATACGCAGTATTTT. Its translation: CSASGTDTQYF.

CDR3 sequence: CASRDSGSHNEQFF. The CDR3 DNA sequence: TGTGCCAGCAGGGATAGCGGGAGCCACAATGAGCAGTTCTTC. The chain employs TRBV6-1 and TRBJ2-1, with 9 nucleotides matching TRBD2. V lost 6 bases, J lost 5 bases, and 5 bases stayed unmatched. The CDR3 runs to 14 residues. Germline V gene lookup returns CDR1 MNHNS and CDR2 SASEGT.